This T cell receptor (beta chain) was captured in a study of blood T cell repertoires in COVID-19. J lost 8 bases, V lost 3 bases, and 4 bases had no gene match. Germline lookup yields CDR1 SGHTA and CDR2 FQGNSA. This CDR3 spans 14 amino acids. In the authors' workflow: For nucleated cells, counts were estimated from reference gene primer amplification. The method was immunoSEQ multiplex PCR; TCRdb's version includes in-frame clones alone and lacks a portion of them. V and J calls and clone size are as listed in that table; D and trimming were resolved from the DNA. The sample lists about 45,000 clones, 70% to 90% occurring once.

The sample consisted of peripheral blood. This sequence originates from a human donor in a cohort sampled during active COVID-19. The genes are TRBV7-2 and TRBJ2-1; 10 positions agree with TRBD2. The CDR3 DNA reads TGTGCCAGCAGCTTCCAGCGGGGGGGTTATGAGCAGTTCTTC. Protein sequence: CASSFQRGGYEQFF.